The 9 T cell receptor beta chains listed next were all sequenced from one sample in a study of blood T cell repertoires in COVID-19. Repertoires were generated with immunoSEQ multiplex PCR, while TCRdb's copy carries only in-frame clones and drops some. The sample includes roughly 250,000 clones, about 90% seen only once; the top ten take just under 6.5%. The sample consisted of PBMCs or T cells enriched from blood (not recorded which). The receptor source for this set is a woman aged 25-40 years with acute COVID-19.

The J gene is TRBJ1-2, the V gene TRBV28; D not certain. Trimming left V 1 base short and J 5 bases short, with 11 bases between. Germline CDR1 is MDHEN and CDR2 is SYDVKM. The CDR3 consists of 14 residues. The DNA for the CDR3 is TGTGCCAGCAGTTTATCTCCTGAACGGTATGGCTACACCTTC. Protein product: CASSLSPERYGYTF.

As to this clone: Distinct nucleotide sequences in the sample also encode this CDR3. This rearrangement joins TRBV5-1 to TRBJ2-7; 7 nucleotides line up with TRBD1. Germline-derived CDR1 and CDR2 are SGHRS and YFSETQ. The CDR3 has 13 residues. V lost 0 bases and J lost 7; bases outside the gene matches: 4. The CDR3 loop is CASSLGQGREQYF. CDR3 DNA sequence: TGCGCCAGCAGCTTGGGACAGGGTCGGGAGCAGTACTTC.

The chain recombines TRBV2 with TRBJ1-1; 8 bases line up with TRBD1. The V gene's germline CDR1 is SNHLY and CDR2 FYNNEI. The CDR3 is 15 residues long. The ends lost 10 bases at V and 1 base at J; junction bases unmatched: 11. CDR3 protein: CATKRQGARNTEAFF. The CDR3 DNA follows: TGTGCCACTAAACGGCAGGGGGCGCGGAACACTGAAGCTTTCTTT. The complete variable domain, with remaining parts taken from reference TRBV2 and TRBJ1-1, reads EPEVTQTPSHQVTQMGQEVILRCVPISNHLYFYWYRQILGQKVEFLVSFYNNEISEKSEIFDDQFSVERPDGSNFTLKIRSTKLEDSAMYFCATKRQGARNTEAFFGQGTRLTVV.

The chain links TRBV2 to TRBJ1-1; 7 bases are a match to TRBD1. CDR1 and CDR2 (germline): SNHLY, FYNNEI. The length of the CDR3 is 14 residues. The J segment lost 1 base and the V segment lost 5 bases, leaving 4 bases of the junction unmatched. CDR3 DNA: TGTGCCAGCAGTTACAGGGGCCCGAACACTGAAGCTTTCTTT. Amino acids: CASSYRGPNTEAFF.

This clone was observed a single time. This rearrangement joins TRBV11-1 to TRBJ2-5, with D perhaps TRBD2 (7 bases). The CDR3 sequence is 16 residues long. Germline CDR1 is SGHAT and CDR2 is FQDESV (reference sequence). Trimming shortened V by 2 bases and J by 4 bases, and 17 bases separated the two germline ends. CDR3 sequence: CASSLYVGGRVETQYF. CDR3 bases: TGTGCCAGCAGCTTATACGTCGGGGGGCGCGTAGAGACCCAGTACTTC.

This chain uses TRBV30 with TRBJ2-1, with D possibly being TRBD2 (7 bases). Trimming pared 3 bases from V and 10 bases from J, leaving 16 bases between. This CDR3 is 13 amino acids long. Germline values: CDR1 GTSNPN, CDR2 SVGIG (reference sequence). The CDR3 DNA reads TGTGCCTGGAGCATAGGGGGGGATGGCGAGCAGTTCTTC. It translates to CAWSIGGDGEQFF.

CDR3 coding DNA: TGTGCCAGCAGCTTAGGGGGGCTAGCGGGAGGTACTAAACACGAGCAGTACTTC. This sequence encodes CASSLGGLAGGTKHEQYF. The V call is TRBV7-9, the J call TRBJ2-7; 11 positions agree with TRBD2. The germline CDR1 and CDR2 sequences are SEHNR and FQNEAQ (reference sequence). Trimming took 1 base from V and 5 from J; bases not matched to a gene: 13. This CDR3 spans 18 amino acids.

The rearrangement links TRBV19 to TRBJ1-5, with a weak D call TRBD1 (5 bases). V lost 8 bases and J lost 6, with 11 bases in between. Germline V gene lookup returns CDR1 LNHDA and CDR2 SQIVND (reference sequence). CDR3 size: 12 residues. The CDR3 sequence is CASAGWAQPQHF. The CDR3 DNA reads as TGTGCCAGTGCAGGGTGGGCTCAGCCCCAGCATTTT.

The chain couples TRBV18 to TRBJ1-2; 8 bases are a match to TRBD1. This CDR3 has 18 residues. V shed 0 bases and J 4 bases; nucleotides not matched to a gene: 13. In germline, CDR1 is KGHSH, CDR2 LQKENI. In nucleotides, the CDR3 is TGTGCCAGCTCACCACCGGCGGCAGGGGGCGCGTCGACCTATGGCTACACCTTC. Amino acids: CASSPPAAGGASTYGYTF.